A single sample gave rise to the 20 T cell receptor beta chains below, sequenced in a study of T cells in Graves' hyperthyroidism and ophthalmopathy. Researchers took RNA transcripts and amplified the TCR beta CDR3 regions from them. Carried out on the TCR CDR3, a first-round RT-PCR used the HTBI primer set. Each CDR3 protein gets one entry after TCRdb re-called the multiplex PCR reads with MiXCR. Of 300,000 to 450,000 distinct CDR3 sequences listed, 13% were seen once; the top ten hold less than 25%. Sequenced material: blood. The receptors stem from a man aged 25 to 40 with Graves' hyperthyroidism that later progressed to Graves' ophthalmopathy.

This clonotype has at least ten counts. The rearrangement links TRBV7-3 to TRBJ2-3; 9 positions agree with TRBD1. The CDR3 has 16 amino acids. Trimming at V came to 4 bases and at J to 3 bases, leaving 8 bases not matched to a gene. Germline assignment: CDR1 SGHTA and CDR2 FQGTGA. DNA for the CDR3: TGTGCCAGCAGCTCGCTAACAGGGGGCACTACAGATACGCAGTATTTT. It codes for CASSSLTGGTTDTQYF.

This clonotype was counted ten times or more. The J gene is TRBJ2-3, the V gene TRBV7-2; no clear D gene. Trimming removed 5 bases from V and 4 bases from J, with 16 bases in between. This CDR3 is built from 15 residues. From germline, CDR1 is SGHTA and CDR2 FQGNSA. Written as DNA, the CDR3 is TGTGCCAGCAGCATAACCCGGGCCGGCCCAGATACGCAGTATTTT. This sequence encodes CASSITRAGPDTQYF.

This clonotype was counted ten times or more. This chain connects TRBV6-1 to TRBJ2-1; 12 positions agree with TRBD2. Trimming at V came to 6 bases and at J to 6 bases, leaving 6 bases not matched to a gene. Per germline, CDR1 MNHNS and CDR2 SASEGT. The CDR3 is 15 residues long. Here the CDR3 DNA reads TGTGCCAGCAGCCACGGACTAGCGGGGCGCAATGAGCAGTTCTTC. Encoded protein: CASSHGLAGRNEQFF.

The chain has TRBV3-1 and TRBJ2-5; the match to TRBD2 covers 10 bases. CDR1 is LGHDT, CDR2 YNNKEL, per germline (reference sequence). This CDR3 comprises 15 residues. The V and J ends lost 7 bases and 6 bases, in that order; junction bases with no gene match: 11. CDR3 DNA: TGTGCCAGCACCCCTACTAGCGGGGTTGTAAAGACCCAGTACTTC. It translates to CASTPTSGVVKTQYF.

This clonotype has more than one count but fewer than ten. The rearrangement joins TRBV20-1 to TRBJ1-4, with 7 bases aligning to TRBD1. Trimming cost V 5 bases and J 4 bases; bases outside gene matches: 10. The CDR3 totals 15 residues. Germline lookup yields CDR1 DFQATT and CDR2 SNEGSKA (reference sequence). CDR3 region: CSAPRQGQINEKLFF. The CDR3 coding sequence is TGCAGTGCTCCCCGACAGGGCCAGATTAATGAAAAACTGTTTTTT.

This clonotype was picked up many times. The chain carries TRBV11-3 and TRBJ1-6; D unresolved. The CDR3 is 16 amino acids. Germline CDR1 reads SGHNT; CDR2 reads YENEEA. Trimming took off 0 bases at V and 2 bases at J, with 8 bases between the two ends. The CDR3 bases are TGTGCCAGCAGCTTAGATTCAACGGCCTATAATTCACCCCTCCACTTT. Its translation is CASSLDSTAYNSPLHF. Filled out from reference TRBV11-3 and TRBJ1-6, the complete variable domain reads EAGVVQSPRYKIIEKKQPVAFWCNPISGHNTLYWYLQNLGQGPELLIRYENEEAVDDSQLPKDRFSAERLKGVDSTLKIQPAELGDSAVYLCASSLDSTAYNSPLHFGNGTRLTVT.

This clonotype was seen only a few times. The chain uses TRBV29-1 and TRBJ2-7; 7 nucleotides align to TRBD1. CDR1 and CDR2 (germline): SQVTM, ANQGSEA. The CDR3 covers 14 residues. The V and J ends lost 6 bases and 6 bases, in that order; junction bases with no gene match: 14. The CDR3 region is CSVGSGRGFFEQYF. The CDR3 DNA is TGCAGCGTCGGAAGTGGCAGGGGGTTTTTCGAGCAGTACTTC.

This clonotype was seen repeatedly, ten times or more. This sequence joins TRBV6-6 and TRBJ1-1; 9 bases line up with TRBD1. Germline assignment: CDR1 MNHNY and CDR2 SVGAGI (reference sequence). V dropped 2 bases and J dropped 3; count of bases not matched to a gene: 4. The CDR3 is 15 amino acids. The CDR3 spells CASSYNDRGYTEAFF. CDR3 in DNA: TGTGCCAGCAGTTACAACGACAGGGGGTACACTGAAGCTTTCTTT.

The chain joins TRBV5-1 to TRBJ1-6, with a weak D call TRBD1 (5 bases). The CDR3 is made up of 15 amino acids. V lost 2 bases, J lost 4 bases, and 10 bases lay in between. CDR1 is SGHRS, CDR2 YFSETQ, per germline. Here the CDR3 reads CASSFREPYNSPLHF. The CDR3 DNA sequence: TGCGCCAGCAGCTTCAGGGAGCCTTATAATTCACCCCTCCACTTT.

This clonotype was seen repeatedly, ten times or more. V usage is TRBV12-3 or TRBV12-4 and J usage is TRBJ2-3, with a weak D call TRBD2 (5 bases). V was cut by 10 bases and J by 1 base, with 12 bases left in between. The CDR3 loop spans 13 amino acids. CDR3 DNA: TGTGCCACCGAGGGTCAGGGCACAGATACGCAGTATTTT. Translated: CATEGQGTDTQYF.

This clonotype was recorded many times. The chain is built from TRBV10-3 and TRBJ1-4; tentative D call: TRBD1 (6 bases). Between the trimmed V and J ends, which lost 5 bases and 2 bases, there was a span of 12 bases. The CDR3 extends over 15 amino acids. Germline CDR1 ENHRY, CDR2 SYGVKD. CDR3 amino acids: CAISPFGGTNEKLFF. CDR3 coding DNA: TGTGCCATCAGTCCCTTTGGGGGCACTAATGAAAAACTGTTTTTT.

This chain joins TRBV6-5 and TRBJ2-3; 7 bases line up with TRBD1. The CDR3 consists of 18 residues. Germline-derived CDR1 and CDR2 are MNHEY and SVGAGI. Germline trimming cut 0 bases from V and 2 bases from J; bases unmatched to any gene: 11. CDR3 bases: TGTGCCAGCAGTTACTCCGCACCAGGGGGTAGAATCACAGATACGCAGTATTTT. Its translation: CASSYSAPGGRITDTQYF.

The sample holds a few counts of this clonotype. V is TRBV6-1 and J is TRBJ1-1; possibly TRBD1 for D (6 bases). CDR1 and CDR2 from the germline V gene are MNHNS and SASEGT. The CDR3 length is 15 residues. The V end was cut by 5 bases, the J end by 3 bases, with 16 bases between. The CDR3 DNA sequence: TGTGCCAGCAGTTCATCCTCGGGGGCCGACACTGAAGCTTTCTTT. Amino acids: CASSSSSGADTEAFF.

Comments on this clonotype: A much bigger clone sits one base away, suggesting this may be a read error. The chain combines TRBV12-3 or TRBV12-4 with TRBJ2-1; D call uncertain. Trimming removed 4 bases at V and 3 bases at J, with 4 bases between. CDR3 size: 12 residues. The CDR3 region has the DNA TGTGCCAGCAGTTCAATCTACAATGAGCAGTTCTTC. This encodes CASSSIYNEQFF.

This clonotype was seen repeatedly, ten times or more. This chain links TRBV2 with TRBJ1-1; D ambiguous. The CDR3 loop spans 13 amino acids. V lost 6 bases, J lost 3 bases, and 11 bases lay in between. From germline, CDR1 is SNHLY and CDR2 FYNNEI. CDR3 coding DNA: TGTGCCAGCAGGGAAACACGGGACACTGAAGCTTTCTTT. Protein: CASRETRDTEAFF.

In its sample, this clonotype was seen many times. The CDR3 loop is CASNYRNTEAFF. For the CDR3, the DNA is TGTGCCAGCAATTACAGGAACACTGAAGCTTTCTTT. The chain has TRBV2 and TRBJ1-1; D not certain. Germline V CDR1 and CDR2: SNHLY, FYNNEI. Trimming cost V 7 bases and J 1 base, with 7 bases left between them. This CDR3 has 12 amino acids.

This clonotype has only a few counts. The rearrangement links TRBV9 to TRBJ2-7, with TRBD1 as a possible D gene (6 bases). Germline V gives CDR1 SGDLS, CDR2 YYNGEE. Trimming took 0 bases from V and 2 from J, leaving 18 bases between them. The CDR3 contains 17 residues. The CDR3 sequence is CASSVGGSDSWTYEQYF. The CDR3 DNA sequence: TGTGCCAGCAGCGTAGGAGGTTCGGACAGCTGGACCTACGAGCAGTACTTC.

This clonotype was counted only a few times. V usage is TRBV29-1 and J usage is TRBJ2-7, with D possibly being TRBD2 (6 bases). Germline CDR1 reads SQVTM; CDR2 reads ANQGSEA. The CDR3 is 13 residues long. The ends were cut back, 3 bases at V and 1 base at J, with 10 bases in the middle. The CDR3 loop is CSVDSGESYEQYF. The CDR3, as DNA: TGCAGCGTTGACTCGGGGGAGTCCTACGAGCAGTACTTC.

J is TRBJ1-5 and V is TRBV18, with TRBD1 as a possible D gene (5 bases). The germline V gene encodes CDR1 KGHSH and CDR2 LQKENI. The length of the CDR3 is 15 residues. Trimming stripped 3 bases from V and 4 bases from J, with 13 bases between. DNA of the CDR3: TGTGCCAGCTCACCTTTAGGGAGGGGTAATCAGCCCCAGCATTTT. As protein: CASSPLGRGNQPQHF. The full variable domain, its missing parts supplied by reference TRBV18 and TRBJ1-5, is NAGVMQNPRHLVRRRGQEARLRCSPMKGHSHVYWYRQLPEEGLKFMVYLQKENIIDESGMPKERFSAEFPKEGPSILRIQQVVRGDSAAYFCASSPLGRGNQPQHFGDGTRLSIL.

Concerning this clonotype itself: An end of the junction does not agree with germline; a read error may underlie this. The chain joins TRBV7-9 to TRBJ1-2; 12 bases map to TRBD1. The CDR3 contains 17 residues. The germline CDR1 and CDR2 sequences are SEHNR and FQNEAQ (reference sequence). The CDR3 DNA is TGTGCCAGCAGCTTAGGCGGGACAGGGGGCGCTAACTATAGCTACACCTTC. It translates to CASSLGGTGGANYSYTF.